This TCR beta chain was sequenced during a study of spatial heterogeneity in lung cancer. Study-wide results and limits: Tumor mutation count correlated with how many alpha and beta TCRs expanded intratumorally.

TCRdb re-analysed the 5' RACE reads in MiXCR, keeping a single row per CDR3 protein. The table includes 24,000 or so distinct CDR3 sequences, around 9.2% detected once. This clonotype counts as large (0.1 to 1%). Antigen: not known. This sample's time point: sample taken at primary tumor resection. CDR3 length equals 14 residues. The germline V gene encodes CDR1 SGDLS and CDR2 YYNGEE. With 0 bases removed from V and 6 bases from J, the gap between germline ends came to 12 bases. The clonotype comes from a male donor with early-stage non-small cell lung cancer. Specimen: lung tumor tissue, collected at surgery. V usage is TRBV9 and J usage is TRBJ1-2; maybe TRBD1 (6 bases). The CDR3 is CASSVEGGLDGYTF. The CDR3 DNA follows: TGTGCCAGCAGCGTAGAAGGGGGTTTGGATGGCTACACCTTC.